This entry is about one T cell receptor beta chain. What it recognizes is unknown. The sample belongs to a study of blood T cells in healthy people across ages. The CDR3 has 17 residues. The germline V and J ends were trimmed by 0 bases and 8 bases, with 25 bases remaining between them. The germline CDR1 and CDR2 sequences are GTSNPN and SVGIG (reference sequence). Then a second PCR, running roughly 7 to 11 cycles, was carried out with a sample-barcoded 5' primer and a J-beta primer mix. MiXCR, applied by TCRdb to the 5' RACE reads, yields one record per CDR3 protein. In the table there are 600,000 or so distinct CDR3 sequences, about 30% of which are singletons. Findings and limits, study-wide: The long-lived group displayed more naive CD4+ cells, plus higher diversity, than the aged donors did.

All donors came from Russia, were Caucasian and healthy, and spanned ages about 6 to 100. Total RNA extraction produced at least 5.5 micrograms (per sample) for the study. The rearrangement uses TRBV30 and TRBJ1-2; D not resolved. Sequencing used blood. The receptor comes from a woman of 80 years or more in good health. CDR3 DNA: TGTGCCTGGAGTGTGCTCCACCCTGGCAGTGGGAGTGGAGGCTACACCTTC. It encodes CAWSVLHPGSGSGGYTF. The whole variable domain, filled in from reference TRBV30 and TRBJ1-2, reads SQTIHQWPATLVQPVGSPLSLECTVEGTSNPNLYWYRQAAGRGLQLLFYSVGIGQISSEVPQNLSASRPQDRQFILSSKKLLLSDSGFYLCAWSVLHPGSGSGGYTFGSGTRLTVV.